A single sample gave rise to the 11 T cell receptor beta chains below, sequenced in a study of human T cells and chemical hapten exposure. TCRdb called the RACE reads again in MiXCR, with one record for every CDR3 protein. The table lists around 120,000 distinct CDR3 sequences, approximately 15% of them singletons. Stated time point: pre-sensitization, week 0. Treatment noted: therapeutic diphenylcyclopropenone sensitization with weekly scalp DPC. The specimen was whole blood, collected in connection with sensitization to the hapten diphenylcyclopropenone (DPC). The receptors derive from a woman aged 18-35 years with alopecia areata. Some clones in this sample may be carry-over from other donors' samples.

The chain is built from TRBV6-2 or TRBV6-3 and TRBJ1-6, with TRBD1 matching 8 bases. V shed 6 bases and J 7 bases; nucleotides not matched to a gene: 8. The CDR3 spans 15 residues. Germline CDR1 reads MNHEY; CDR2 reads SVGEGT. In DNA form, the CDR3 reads TGTGCCAGCAGCTCCCGGACAGGGAGAAATTCACCCCTCCACTTT. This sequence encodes CASSSRTGRNSPLHF.

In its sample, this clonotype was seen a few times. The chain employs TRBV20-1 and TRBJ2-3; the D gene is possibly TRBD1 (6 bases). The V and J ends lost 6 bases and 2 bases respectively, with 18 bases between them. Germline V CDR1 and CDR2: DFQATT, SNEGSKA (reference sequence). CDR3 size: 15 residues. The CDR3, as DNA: TGCAGTGCCGTGAAGCCGCCAGGGGCCACAGATACGCAGTATTTT. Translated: CSAVKPPGATDTQYF.

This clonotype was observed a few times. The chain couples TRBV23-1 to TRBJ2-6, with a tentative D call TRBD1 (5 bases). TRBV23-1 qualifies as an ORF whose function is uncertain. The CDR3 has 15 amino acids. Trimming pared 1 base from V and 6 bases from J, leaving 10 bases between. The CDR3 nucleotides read TGCGCCAGCAGTCAATTTGTAGGGGCGGCCAACGTCCTGACTTTC. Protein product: CASSQFVGAANVLTF.

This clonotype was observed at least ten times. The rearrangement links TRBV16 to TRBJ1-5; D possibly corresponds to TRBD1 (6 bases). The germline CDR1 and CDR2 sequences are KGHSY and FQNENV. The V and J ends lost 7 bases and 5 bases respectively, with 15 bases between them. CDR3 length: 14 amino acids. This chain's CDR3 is CASTLLEGDQPQHF. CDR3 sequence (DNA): TGTGCCAGCACCTTACTGGAGGGGGATCAGCCCCAGCATTTT.

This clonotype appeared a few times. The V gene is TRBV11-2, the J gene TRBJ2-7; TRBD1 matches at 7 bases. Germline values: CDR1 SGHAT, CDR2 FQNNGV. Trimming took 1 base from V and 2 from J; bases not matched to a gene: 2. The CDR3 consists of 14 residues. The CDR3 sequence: CASSLGQGTYEQYF. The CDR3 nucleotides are TGTGCCAGCAGCTTAGGACAGGGAACCTACGAGCAGTACTTC.

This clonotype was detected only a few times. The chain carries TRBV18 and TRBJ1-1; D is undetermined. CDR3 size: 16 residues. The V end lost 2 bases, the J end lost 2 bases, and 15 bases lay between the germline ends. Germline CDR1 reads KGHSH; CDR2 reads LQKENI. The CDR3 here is CASSPRAGGVNTEAFF. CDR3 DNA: TGTGCCAGCTCACCAAGAGCAGGCGGGGTCAACACTGAAGCTTTCTTT.

This CDR3 is CASSQGSRASGIYNEQFF. CDR3 DNA: TGCGCCAGCAGCCAAGGCTCTCGGGCTAGCGGGATCTACAATGAGCAGTTCTTC. The gene calls are TRBV4-3 and TRBJ2-1; 9 bases agree with TRBD2. Trimming cost V 1 base and J 3 bases; bases outside gene matches: 10. Germline V CDR1 and CDR2: LGHNA, YSLEER. The CDR3 runs to 18 residues.

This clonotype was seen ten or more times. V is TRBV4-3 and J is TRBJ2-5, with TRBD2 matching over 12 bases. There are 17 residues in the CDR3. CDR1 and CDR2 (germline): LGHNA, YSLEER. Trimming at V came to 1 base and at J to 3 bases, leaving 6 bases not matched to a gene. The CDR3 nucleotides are TGCGCCAGCAGCCAAGGTCCTAGCGGGGGGGCGGAAGAGACCCAGTACTTC. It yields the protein CASSQGPSGGAEETQYF.

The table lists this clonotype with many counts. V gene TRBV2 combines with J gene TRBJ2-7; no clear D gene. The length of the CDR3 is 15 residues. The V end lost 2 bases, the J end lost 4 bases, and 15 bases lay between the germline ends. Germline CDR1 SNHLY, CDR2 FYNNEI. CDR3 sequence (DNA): TGTGCCAGCAGTGAAAGACTCCCCTGGCTTTACGAGCAGTACTTC. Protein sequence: CASSERLPWLYEQYF.

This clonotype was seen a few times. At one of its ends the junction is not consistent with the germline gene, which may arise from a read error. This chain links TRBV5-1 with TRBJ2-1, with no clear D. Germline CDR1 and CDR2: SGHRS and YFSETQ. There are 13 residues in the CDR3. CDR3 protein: CVSSLETYNEQFF. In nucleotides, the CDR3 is TGCGTCAGCAGCTTGGAAACATACAATGAGCAGTTCTTC.

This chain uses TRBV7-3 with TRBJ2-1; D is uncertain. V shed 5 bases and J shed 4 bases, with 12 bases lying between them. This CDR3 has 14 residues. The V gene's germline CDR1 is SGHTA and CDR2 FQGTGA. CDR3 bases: TGTGCCAGCAGCCTCCGGGCTGGATACAATGAGCAGTTCTTC. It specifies CASSLRAGYNEQFF.